This passage covers 10 T cell receptor delta chains from one sample sequenced in a study of gamma-delta T cells after stem cell transplantation (dated by TCRdb to 2016 to 2017). The library relied on RT-PCR. The instrument given in TCRdb is Illumina MiSeq. TCRdb reran clone calling on the public reads with CATT; rows sharing one DNA sequence were then combined. This sample comprises 1,000 or so delta-chain clones, around 13% of them detected only once. The ten top clones hold roughly 29% of the sample. Specimen: gamma-delta T cells. These receptor sequences come from a human donor. It is not recorded whose cells these are; they may come from a transplant donor.

This clone was detected a few times. A far larger clone is one base from this, pointing to a likely read error. This rearrangement joins TRDV2 to TRDJ1, with 8 nucleotides matching TRDD3. The ends lost 0 bases at V and 2 bases at J; junction bases unmatched: 16. This CDR3 region has 19 residues. Germline lookup yields CDR1 GEAIGNYY and CDR2 EKD. As DNA, the CDR3 is TGTGCCTGTGACACCATAACCGGAGGACTGGGGGGTGAAACCGATAAACTCATCTTT. Encoded protein: CACDTITGGLGGETDKLIF.

This clone is medium-sized in the sample. The chain recombines TRDV2 with TRDJ1, with D maybe TRDD3 (5 bases). The CDR3 totals 14 residues. V dropped 3 bases and J dropped 2 bases, with 12 bases sitting between them. Germline assignment: CDR1 GEAIGNYY and CDR2 EKD. The CDR3 DNA follows: TGTGCCTGTGACGCCGTACTGGAGACCGATAAACTCATCTTT. As protein: CACDAVLETDKLIF.

As regards this clone: A read error is the likely source, as a far larger clone sits one nucleotide away. Other DNA sequences within the sample encode an identical CDR3. The genes are TRDV1 and TRDJ1, with 11 bases that match TRDD3. The germline gives CDR1 TSWWSYY, CDR2 QGS. The CDR3 extends over 24 amino acids. The chain's CDR3 is CALGELKPPLPRTGGYWGTDKLIF. The DNA for the CDR3 is TGTGCTCTTGGGGAACTTAAGCCCCCCCTTCCTAGGACTGGGGGATATTGGGGCACCGATAAACTTATCTTT.

Relative to its sample, this clone is medium-sized. This rearrangement joins TRDV2 to TRDJ1, with 7 bases matching TRDD3. The CDR3 extends over 18 amino acids. V dropped 0 bases and J dropped 4; count of bases not matched to a gene: 16. Per germline, CDR1 GEAIGNYY and CDR2 EKD. CDR3 in amino acids: CACDTVSGGPPLGDKLIF. In DNA, the CDR3 is TGTGCCTGTGACACCGTGTCTGGGGGTCCCCCTCTGGGCGATAAACTCATCTTT.

As for this clone: A much larger clone lies one base from this, so it may be a read error. The CDR3 protein is CACDTIILGDTRGSKLIF. CDR3 in DNA: TGTGCCTGTGACACCATCATACTGGGGGATACGCGTGGGAGTAAACTCATCTTT. The chain employs TRDV2 and TRDJ1, with 13 bases identical to TRDD3. This CDR3 is built from 18 residues. Germline-derived CDR1 and CDR2 are GEAIGNYY and EKD. V lost 0 bases to trimming and J lost 7 bases; unmatched junction nucleotides: 13.

This clone ranks as medium-sized. V is TRDV1 and J is TRDJ1; D may be TRDD3 (6 bases). This CDR3 has 17 amino acids. V dropped 8 bases and J dropped 0 bases, with 22 bases sitting between them. Germline V CDR1 and CDR2: TSWWSYY, QGS. The CDR3 sequence is CALLIDRALGYTDKLIF. The CDR3, as DNA: TGTGCTCTTCTTATCGACCGGGCCCTGGGGTACACCGATAAACTCATCTTT.

This clone was picked up a small number of times. It differs at one base from a far larger clone, so likely a read error. This chain connects TRDV2 to TRDJ1; D is ambiguous. The CDR3 sequence is 15 residues long. Germline CDR1 reads GEAIGNYY; CDR2 reads EKD. The ends were cut back, 3 bases at V and 0 bases at J, with 13 bases in the middle. The CDR3 protein is CACDPLQRDTDKLIF. As DNA, the CDR3 is TGTGCCTGTGACCCCCTGCAAAGGGACACCGATAAACTCATCTTT.

In this sample, this clone is large. This chain connects TRDV2 to TRDJ1; D is unresolved. V was pared by 1 base and J by 2 bases, with 13 bases between. CDR1 is GEAIGNYY, CDR2 EKD, per germline. This CDR3 region has 15 residues. The CDR3 sequence: CACDTLAPTTDKLIF. The CDR3 DNA sequence: TGTGCCTGTGACACGTTGGCCCCGACGACCGATAAACTCATCTTT.

This clone is deemed medium-sized. This likely traces to a read error, being one base from a far larger clone. Other DNA sequences of this sample code for an identical CDR3. V gene TRDV1 combines with J gene TRDJ1, with 7 positions matching TRDD3. V lost 6 bases to trimming and J lost 7 bases; unmatched junction nucleotides: 11. The CDR3 runs 14 residues. Germline loops: CDR1 TSWWSYY, CDR2 QGS. The DNA of the CDR3 is TGTGCTCTTGGACGGGGGATCCCTCACCTTAAACTCATCTTT. Protein: CALGRGIPHLKLIF.

This clone was seen a handful of times. The chain carries TRDV1 and TRDJ1; the match to TRDD3 covers 12 bases. V was clipped by 0 bases and J by 2 bases; unmatched bases: 10. The germline V gene has CDR1 TSWWSYY and CDR2 QGS. CDR3 length: 19 amino acids. The CDR3 sequence: CALGELHASLGDTTDKLIF. The CDR3 DNA is TGTGCTCTTGGGGAACTACACGCTTCTCTGGGGGATACGACCGATAAACTCATCTTT.